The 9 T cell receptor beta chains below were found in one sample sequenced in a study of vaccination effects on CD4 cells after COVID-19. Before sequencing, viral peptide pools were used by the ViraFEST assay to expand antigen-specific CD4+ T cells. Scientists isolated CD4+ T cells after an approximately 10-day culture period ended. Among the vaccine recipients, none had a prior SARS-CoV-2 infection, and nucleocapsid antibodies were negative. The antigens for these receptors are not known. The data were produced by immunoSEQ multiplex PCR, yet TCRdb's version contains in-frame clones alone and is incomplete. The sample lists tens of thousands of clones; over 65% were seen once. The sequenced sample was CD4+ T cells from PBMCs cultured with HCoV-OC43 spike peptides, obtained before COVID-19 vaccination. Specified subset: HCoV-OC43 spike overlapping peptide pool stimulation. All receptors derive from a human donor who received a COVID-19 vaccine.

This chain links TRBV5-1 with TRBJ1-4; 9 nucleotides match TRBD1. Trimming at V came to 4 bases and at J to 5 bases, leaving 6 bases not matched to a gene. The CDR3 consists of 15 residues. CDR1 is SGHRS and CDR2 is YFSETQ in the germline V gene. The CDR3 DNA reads TGCGCCAGCAGCCGAGGACAGGGGCGGAATGAAAAACTGTTTTTT. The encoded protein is CASSRGQGRNEKLFF. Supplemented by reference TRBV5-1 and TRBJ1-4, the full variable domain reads KAGVTQTPRYLIKTRGQQVTLSCSPISGHRSVSWYQQTPGQGLQFLFEYFSETQRNKGNFPGRFSGRQFSNSRSEMNVSTLELGDSALYLCASSRGQGRNEKLFFGSGTQLSVL.

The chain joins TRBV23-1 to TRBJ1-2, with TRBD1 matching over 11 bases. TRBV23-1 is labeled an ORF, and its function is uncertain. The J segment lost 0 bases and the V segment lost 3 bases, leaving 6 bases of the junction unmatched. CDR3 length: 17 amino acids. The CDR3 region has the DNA TGCGCCAGCAGTCATGCCGGACAGGGGGCCTCTAACTATGGCTACACCTTC. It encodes CASSHAGQGASNYGYTF.

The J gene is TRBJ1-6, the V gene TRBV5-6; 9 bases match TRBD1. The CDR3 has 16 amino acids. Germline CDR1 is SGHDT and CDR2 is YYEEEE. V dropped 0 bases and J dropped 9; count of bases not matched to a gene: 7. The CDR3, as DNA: TGTGCCAGCAGCTTGGGGGGGACAGGGTCAAGTTCACCCCTCCACTTT. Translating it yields CASSLGGTGSSSPLHF.

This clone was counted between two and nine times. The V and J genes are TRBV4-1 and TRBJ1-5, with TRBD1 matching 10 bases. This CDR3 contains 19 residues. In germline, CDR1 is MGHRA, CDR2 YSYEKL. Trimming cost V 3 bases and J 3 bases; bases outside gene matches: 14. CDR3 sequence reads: CASSQIWDRGTTNNQPQHF. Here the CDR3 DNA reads TGCGCCAGCAGCCAGATCTGGGACAGGGGAACCACTAACAATCAGCCCCAGCATTTT.

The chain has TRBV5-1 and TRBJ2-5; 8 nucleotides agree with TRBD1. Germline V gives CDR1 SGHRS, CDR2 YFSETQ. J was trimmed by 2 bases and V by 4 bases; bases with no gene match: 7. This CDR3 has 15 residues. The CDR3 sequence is CASSPIRTGQETQYF. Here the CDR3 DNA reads TGCGCCAGCAGCCCAATCCGGACAGGGCAAGAGACCCAGTACTTC.

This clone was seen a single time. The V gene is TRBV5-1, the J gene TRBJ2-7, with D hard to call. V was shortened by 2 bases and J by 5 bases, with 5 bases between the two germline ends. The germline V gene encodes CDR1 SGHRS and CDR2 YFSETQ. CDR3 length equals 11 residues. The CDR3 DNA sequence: TGCGCCAGCAGCTTCTTTGACGAGCAGTACGTC. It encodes CASSFFDEQYV.

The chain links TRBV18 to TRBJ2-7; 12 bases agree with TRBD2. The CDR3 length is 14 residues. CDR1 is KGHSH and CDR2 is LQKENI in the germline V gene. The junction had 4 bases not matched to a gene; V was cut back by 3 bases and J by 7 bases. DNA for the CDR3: TGTGCCAGCTCACCGACTAGCGGGGGAAGTGAGCAGTACGTC. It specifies CASSPTSGGSEQYV.

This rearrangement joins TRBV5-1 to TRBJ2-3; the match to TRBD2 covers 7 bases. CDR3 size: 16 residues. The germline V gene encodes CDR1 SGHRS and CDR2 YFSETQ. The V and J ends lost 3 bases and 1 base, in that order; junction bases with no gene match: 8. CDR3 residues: CASSSWTSGGTDTQYF. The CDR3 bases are TGCGCCAGCAGCTCATGGACTAGTGGGGGCACAGATACGCAGTATTTT.

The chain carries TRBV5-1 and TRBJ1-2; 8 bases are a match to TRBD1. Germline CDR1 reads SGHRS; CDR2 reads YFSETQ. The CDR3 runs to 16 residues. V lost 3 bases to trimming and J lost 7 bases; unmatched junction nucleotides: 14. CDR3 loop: CASSSFVSGQGTGYTF. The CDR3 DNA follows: TGCGCCAGCAGCTCCTTTGTGTCAGGACAGGGTACTGGCTACACCTTC. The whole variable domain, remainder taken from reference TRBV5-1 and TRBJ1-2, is KAGVTQTPRYLIKTRGQQVTLSCSPISGHRSVSWYQQTPGQGLQFLFEYFSETQRNKGNFPGRFSGRQFSNSRSEMNVSTLELGDSALYLCASSSFVSGQGTGYTFGSGTRLTVV.